This TCR beta chain is drawn from a study of blood T cells in healthy people across ages (dated by TCRdb to between 2014 and 2016). Study-wide context: In model experiments, template switching captured roughly one uniquely barcoded TCR beta cDNA molecule for every two T cells. Two additional independent replicas of 1 million unique cDNA reads from the same blood draw were analyzed for two donors (one aged 18 to 30 and one aged 80 or older). Donors of different ages were randomly distributed across sequencing lanes to avoid experimental bias. Donors were grouped into four age groups: young (average roughly 15 years), middle-aged (about 40), aged (over 55) and long-lived (approximately 78). Using deep sequencing normalized with unique cDNA molecular identifiers, the study measured how TCR beta repertoire diversity changes with age. Here is what the overall study found, with its caveats: Compared with the aged group, the long-lived group had more naive CD4+ T cells, fewer expanded clones and increased TCR diversity, suggesting age selection. Estimates of total diversity from one million sequenced T cells were regarded as lower bounds and underestimates. Observed TCR beta diversity correlated strongly with the percentage of naive T cells measured by flow cytometry. Because donor CMV infection status was unknown, age-related changes in expanded clonotypes were potentially confounded. Observed TCR beta diversity per million T cells fell roughly linearly with age, and a significant reduction was already apparent by age around 40. Because profiling used bulk unsorted PBMCs, naive and antigen-experienced compartments could not be compared conclusively.

Donors were 39 systemically healthy Caucasian individuals from Russia aged 6 to 90 years. Each donor gave approximately 9.3 milliliters of peripheral blood, collected into EDTA-treated Vacutainer tubes. Ficoll-Paque density-gradient centrifugation was used to isolate PBMCs, with at least 6 million obtained per sample. Trizol reagent was used to extract total RNA from the PBMCs, yielding at least 5 micrograms per sample. For every donor, flow cytometry on a PBMC aliquot measured the percentage of naive CD45RAhigh/CD27high T cells. Libraries were constructed by 5' RACE. Sequencing used an Illumina HiSeq 2500. The second PCR ran for about 7 to 11 cycles and used a J-beta primer mix along with a sample-barcoded 5' primer. A template-switch 5' adaptor carrying 12 random nucleotides introduced a unique molecular identifier onto each TCR beta cDNA molecule. Each sample yielded at least 2.5 million CDR3-containing paired-end reads. All of the RNA was converted into first-strand cDNA using the Mint cDNA synthesis kit, with a TRBC-specific oligonucleotide serving as the primer. Following uracil-DNA glycosylase treatment, all cDNA underwent a first 18-cycle PCR with the universal primers M1SS and BC2_uni_R. In the original analysis: Normalization of each sample was performed by random selection of 1 million high-quality reads, each carrying a distinct molecular identifier. Instead of being binned into consensus sequences, reads with shared molecular identifiers were discarded. MiTCR, run with a Q25 quality threshold and the strictest error-elimination algorithm, handled CDR3 identification, clonotype clustering and error correction. Lower-bound total TCR beta diversity was estimated with a nonparametric unseen species model using Euler transformation. TCRdb applied fastp at Q25 and MiXCR to the public reads, then kept only in-frame beta chains. Every distinct CDR3 protein forms one entry, paired with its most common genes and DNA. V and J calls and clone size were set by TCRdb, not the authors. The sample contains roughly 1,700,000 distinct CDR3 sequences, roughly 27% of them found a single time. Of the sample, about 8% falls within the top ten clones.

Concerning this clonotype: Its cognate antigen has yet to be identified. No base quality values were provided; no much bigger clone lies one nucleotide off.

Sequenced sample: blood. This receptor was identified in a woman aged 25 to 39 in good health.

The CDR3 in this case is CASSRLVTGAYNEQFF. Here is the DNA: TGTGCCAGCAGTCGGCTTGTGACGGGAGCTTACAATGAGCAGTTCTTC. The chain links TRBV12-3 or TRBV12-4 with TRBJ2-1; the D region possibly corresponds to TRBD2 (6 bases align). The cysteine opens and the phenylalanine closes a CDR3 of 16 amino acids. The entry retains the CDR3 DNA only, 48 bases that are in frame from base 1. V and J are truncated by 5 bases and 4 bases respectively, leaving an intervening sequence of 18 bases.